Detailed here is one TCR beta chain. Its antigen remains unidentified. Once obtained from cultured CD4+ T cells, the DNA was sequenced using the Oncomine TCR Beta short-read assay. Genomic DNA was taken out of cultured CD4+ T cells by extraction. Each CDR3 protein is one row after TCRdb ran MiXCR on the PCR reads. The repertoire holds fewer than 20,000 distinct CDR3 sequences, approximately 63% seen once, with 9.5% to 15% in the top ten. This record comes from a study of vaccination and CD4 T cells after COVID-19. For the study at large: The stimulating agents, overlapping spike peptides, came from SARS-CoV-2, HCoV-NL63, HCoV-OC43 and HCoV-229E.

Indicated treatment: roughly 10-day PBMC culture with coronavirus spike peptide pools or control peptides (ViraFEST assay). The source of this sequence is a human donor who had recovered from COVID-19. The sample comprised CD4+ T cells from blood, cultured in vitro.

The DNA of the CDR3 is TGCGCCAGCAGCTTGGACGGGACAGCCTATGGCTACACCTTC. Its translation is CASSLDGTAYGYTF. The J gene is TRBJ1-2, the V gene TRBV5-1; 7 bases map to TRBD1. The CDR3 consists of 14 residues. Germline lookup yields CDR1 SGHRS and CDR2 YFSETQ. The J segment lost 4 bases and the V segment lost 0 bases, leaving 3 bases of the junction unmatched.